Following are 32 T cell receptor beta chains from one sample sequenced in a study of tumor and adjacent non-tumor tissue in lung cancer. This sample's RNA came from whole unsorted tissue. This non-tumor lung sample came from over 3 cm beyond the tumor edge. TCRbeta libraries were built with three rounds of nested PCR, modified from ARM-PCR. TCRdb re-derived calls from the multiplex PCR reads in MiXCR, one entry per CDR3 protein. The sample lists tens of thousands of distinct CDR3 sequences; 74% were seen once. The sample consisted of distant non-tumor lung tissue. The source is an older woman with non-small cell lung cancer.

As for this clonotype: The junction and the germline gene differ at one end; a read error may be behind it. V usage is TRBV28 and J usage is TRBJ1-1; D remains unclear. CDR1 is MDHEN, CDR2 SYDVKM, per germline. CDR3 length equals 15 residues. CDR3 sequence (DNA): TGTGCTAACAGTTTATTGCCTCCTATCTACACTGGAGCTTTCTTT. Protein: CANSLLPPIYTGAFF.

The V and J genes are TRBV11-2 and TRBJ2-3; D may correspond to TRBD1 or TRBD2 (5 bases each). This CDR3 has 15 amino acids. Germline V gene data show CDR1 as SGHAT and CDR2 as FQNNGV. The CDR3 region has the DNA TGTATCAGCAGCACCACCGGGACGGCCACAGATACGCAGTATTTT. It yields the protein CISSTTGTATDTQYF.

This clonotype was seen only a few times. Given the absence of the conserved phenylalanine or tryptophan at the CDR3 end, a read error is likely. V gene TRBV10-3 combines with J gene TRBJ2-7, with D uncertain. The CDR3 spans 11 residues. CDR1 and CDR2 from the germline V gene are ENHRY and SYGVKD. The V and J ends lost 3 bases and 5 bases respectively, with 5 bases between them. The CDR3 bases are TGTGCCATCAGTGAAGGGAACGAGCAGTACCTT. Encoded protein: CAISEGNEQYL.

This clonotype appeared a single time. The V call is TRBV6-2 or TRBV6-3, the J call TRBJ1-5, with a weak D call TRBD1 (6 bases). Trimming left V 7 bases short and J 3 bases short, with 16 bases between. Germline V gene sequence: CDR1 MNHEY, CDR2 SVGEGT. The CDR3 length is 15 residues. The CDR3 reads CASIDGRTDNQPQHF. The DNA for the CDR3 is TGTGCCAGCATTGACGGTCGGACAGACAATCAGCCCCAGCATTTT.

Of note for this clonotype: A much bigger clone sits one base away, suggesting this may be a read error. The J gene is TRBJ2-1, the V gene TRBV20-1; TRBD2 matches 10 bases. The CDR3 is made up of 16 amino acids. After removal of 5 bases from V and 0 bases from J, the junction contained 7 bases not matched to a gene. CDR1 is DFQATT and CDR2 is SNEGSKA in the germline V gene (reference sequence). This CDR3 is CSAWLAGAFSYNEQFF. In nucleotides, the CDR3 is TGCAGTGCTTGGCTAGCGGGAGCCTTCTCCTACAATGAGCAGTTCTTC.

This clonotype occurred many times. The chain employs TRBV5-8 and TRBJ2-1, with D possibly TRBD2 on 6 matching bases. The CDR3 is 13 amino acids. V was shortened by 4 bases and J by 7 bases, with 12 bases between the two germline ends. Germline V lookup: CDR1 SGHTS, CDR2 YDEGEE. The CDR3 DNA follows: TGTGCCAGCAGCGTCGTGAGCGGGAATGAGCAGTTCTTC. It codes for CASSVVSGNEQFF.

Note on this clonotype: This may arise from a read error, as a much more abundant clone is one base away. The genes are TRBV21-1 and TRBJ1-2. TRBV21-1 is a recognized pseudogene. This CDR3 spans 11 amino acids. The CDR3 here is CATFPVNGYTF. CDR3 in DNA: TGTGCCACATTCCCAGTGAATGGCTACACCTTC.

This clonotype was detected a few times. This may arise from a read error, as a much more abundant clone is one base away. V and J are TRBV6-1 and TRBJ2-4; no clear D gene. The V gene's germline CDR1 is MNHNS and CDR2 SASEGT. Trimming left V 1 base short and J 2 bases short, with 3 bases between. CDR3 length: 13 residues. DNA of the CDR3: TGTGCCAGCAGTGAAGGCTCCAAAAACATTCAGTACTTC. This translates into CASSEGSKNIQYF.

At least ten counts were recorded for this clonotype. The chain is built from TRBV7-9 and TRBJ2-7; D not certain. Trimming shortened V by 3 bases and J by 5 bases, and 8 bases separated the two germline ends. Germline CDR1 reads SEHNR; CDR2 reads FQNEAQ (reference sequence). The CDR3 sequence is 12 residues long. Here the CDR3 DNA reads TGTGCCAGCAGCTTGCAGTTCAACGAGCAGTACTTC. This codes for CASSLQFNEQYF.

In this sample, this clonotype turned up once. One junction end does not reproduce the germline sequence, and a read error may be involved. The J gene is TRBJ1-4, the V gene TRBV28; weak D call: TRBD1 (5 bases). Per germline, CDR1 MDHEN and CDR2 SYDVKM. The CDR3 spans 16 residues. CDR3 DNA sequence: TGTGCCAGCATTAGTGGCAGGGCGGTAACTAATGAAATACTGTTTTTT. This codes for CASISGRAVTNEILFF.

The chain recombines TRBV29-1 with TRBJ2-7; 10 bases are shared with TRBD1. The germline V gene encodes CDR1 SQVTM and CDR2 ANQGSEA. The CDR3 totals 14 residues. The CDR3 is CGAAGTGDPYEQYF. CDR3 sequence (DNA): TGCGGCGCTGCCGGGACAGGGGACCCCTACGAGCAGTACTTC.

On this clonotype itself: Possible read error: a much larger clone is one base away. This chain links TRBV28 with TRBJ2-7; 7 bases are a match to TRBD2. With 6 bases clipped from V and 2 bases from J, the junction kept 10 bases outside the gene matches. CDR1 MDHEN and CDR2 SYDVKM come from the germline V gene. The CDR3 is made up of 15 amino acids. As DNA, the CDR3 is TGTGCCAGCAGCCCATGGGGGGGTAGGACCTACGAGCAGTACTTC. Protein sequence: CASSPWGGRTYEQYF.

In the case of this clonotype: Possible read error: a much larger clone is one base away. The chain couples TRBV5-8 to TRBJ2-7; tentatively, D is TRBD1 (6 bases). V dropped 5 bases and J dropped 3 bases, with 9 bases sitting between them. The CDR3 runs to 12 residues. CDR1 and CDR2 from the germline V gene are SGHTS and YDEGEE. CDR3 loop: CASRWDNYEQYF. The CDR3, as DNA: TGTGCCAGCAGATGGGACAACTACGAGCAGTACTTC.

About this clonotype itself: One junction end does not reproduce the germline sequence, and a read error may be involved. The J gene is TRBJ2-2, the V gene TRBV6-2 or TRBV6-3, with D uncertain. Looked up from germline, CDR1 is MNHEY and CDR2 is SVGEGT. CDR3 size: 17 residues. CDR3 sequence reads: CASSYTQQRTNIGELFF. The CDR3 DNA reads TGTGCCAGTAGTTACACCCAACAGAGGACCAACATCGGGGAGCTGTTTTTT.

This chain links TRBV20-1 with TRBJ1-1; D is uncertain. This CDR3 has 12 amino acids. V lost 3 bases and J 1 base, leaving 6 bases between the germline ends. Germline CDR1 is DFQATT and CDR2 is SNEGSKA (reference sequence). This CDR3 is CSASPQNTEAFF. CDR3 in DNA: TGCAGTGCTAGCCCGCAGAACACTGAAGCTTTCTTT.

This clonotype is medium-sized by share. The rearrangement uses TRBV6-2 or TRBV6-3 and TRBJ2-2, with 9 positions matching TRBD1. The trim removed 6 bases at V and 6 bases at J, leaving 8 bases unmatched. The CDR3 length is 15 residues. Looked up from germline, CDR1 is MNHEY and CDR2 is SVGEGT. The CDR3 spells CASRGDRDGSGELFF. The CDR3 nucleotides are TGTGCCAGCAGGGGGGACAGGGACGGTTCCGGGGAGCTGTTTTTT.

Remarks on this clonotype: At one end the junction does not follow the germline gene, possibly because of a read error. The chain has TRBV28 and TRBJ2-2; D remains unclear. The CDR3 extends over 17 amino acids. Germline CDR1 and CDR2: MDHEN and SYDVKM. The CDR3 nucleotides are TGTGCCAGCAGTTCCCGTTCGAGGACCAGGAACACGGGGGAGCTGTTTTTT. It codes for CASSSRSRTRNTGELFF.

This clonotype appeared a single time. An end of the junction differs from the germline gene, which may be a read error. The rearrangement links TRBV4-3 to TRBJ2-5; D is perhaps TRBD2 (5 bases). CDR1 and CDR2 (germline): LGHNA, YSLEER. The CDR3 has 15 amino acids. CDR3 nucleotide sequence: TGCGCCAGCAGTCAAGATACGGGGATGGGAGAGACCAAGTACTTC. Encoded protein: CASSQDTGMGETKYF.

Regarding this clonotype: A read error may explain this, as a much larger clone is one base away. This chain joins TRBV11-2 and TRBJ2-1, with 8 bases identical to TRBD2. The CDR3 spans 14 residues. CDR1 and CDR2 from the germline V gene are SGHAT and FQNNGV. The CDR3: CASSLSGDYDEQFF. The CDR3, as DNA: TGTGCCAGCAGCCTTAGCGGGGACTACGATGAGCAGTTCTTC.

With regard to this clonotype: One junction end disagrees with the germline gene, perhaps due to a read error. The V gene is TRBV11-2, the J gene TRBJ2-1; the D gene could be TRBD1 or TRBD2 (5 bases each). In germline, CDR1 is SGHAT, CDR2 FQNNGV. The CDR3 has 14 residues. In DNA form, the CDR3 reads TGTGTCAACAGCTTTTCCGGGGCATACAATGAGCAGATCTTC. It specifies CVNSFSGAYNEQIF.

V gene TRBV11-2 combines with J gene TRBJ2-3; 7 positions agree with TRBD1. In germline, CDR1 is SGHAT, CDR2 FQNNGV. CDR3 length equals 16 residues. Written as DNA, the CDR3 is TGTATCAGCGGCCCCAAATCCGGGACAGAAGTTTATACGCAGTATTTT. Its protein product is CISGPKSGTEVYTQYF. The full variable domain, with the rest looked up from reference TRBV11-2 and TRBJ2-3, is EAGVAQSPRYKIIEKRQSVAFWCNPISGHATLYWYQQILGQGPKLLIQFQNNGVVDDSQLPKDRFSAERLKGVDSTLKIQPAKLEDSAVYLCISGPKSGTEVYTQYFGPGTRLTVL.

Of note for this clonotype: The junction differs from germline at one of its ends, possibly a read error. The rearrangement joins TRBV6-2 or TRBV6-3 to TRBJ2-6, with D perhaps matching TRBD1 (5 bases). The CDR3 loop spans 19 amino acids. CDR1 is MNHEY, CDR2 SVGEGT, per germline. The CDR3 DNA is TGTGCCAGCAGTTACGACCAGTTCACCTTACCCTCTGGGGCCAATGTCCTGAGTTTC. Protein product: CASSYDQFTLPSGANVLSF.

With respect to this clonotype: The junction shows a germline mismatch at one end, possibly a read error. The V call is TRBV6-2 or TRBV6-3, the J call TRBJ2-7, with D tentatively TRBD1 (6 bases). The CDR3 extends over 15 amino acids. Germline V gene sequence: CDR1 MNHEY, CDR2 SVGEGT. The CDR3 loop is CTRSYSDRSTYEQYF. In nucleotides, the CDR3 is TGTACCAGGAGTTACTCCGACAGGAGCACCTACGAGCAGTACTTC.

This clonotype is classed as medium-sized. The J gene is TRBJ2-7, the V gene TRBV11-2; TRBD2 matches at 11 bases. Germline CDR1 reads SGHAT; CDR2 reads FQNNGV. This CDR3 has 14 amino acids. V lost 5 bases and J lost 6; bases outside the gene matches: 6. The CDR3 loop is CASSNSGGAVEQYF. In DNA form, the CDR3 reads TGTGCCAGCAGCAATAGCGGGGGGGCCGTCGAGCAGTACTTC.

On this clonotype: The conserved final phenylalanine or tryptophan is absent from the CDR3, which likely points to a read error. DNA of the CDR3: TGCAGTGTTGAGGGACAGACTTACGAGCAGTACCTC. Its translation is CSVEGQTYEQYL. The chain is built from TRBV29-1 and TRBJ2-7, with 7 bases fitting TRBD1. Germline V gives CDR1 SQVTM, CDR2 ANQGSEA. This CDR3 region has 12 residues.

The CDR3 DNA reads TGTGCCATCAGTGCCGGGGCTAGCGTATACGAGCAGTACTTC. Amino acid sequence: CAISAGASVYEQYF. The V and J genes are TRBV10-3 and TRBJ2-7, with D possibly TRBD2 on 6 matching bases. This CDR3 comprises 14 residues. The V gene's germline CDR1 is ENHRY and CDR2 SYGVKD. The V end was cut by 4 bases, the J end by 4 bases, with 14 bases between.

As regards this clonotype: The CDR3 carries no conserved terminal phenylalanine or tryptophan, so it likely arises from a read error. The chain recombines TRBV20-1 with TRBJ2-2; TRBD1 or TRBD2 may be the D gene (5 bases each). The CDR3 totals 13 residues. Germline V gives CDR1 DFQATT, CDR2 SNEGSKA (reference sequence). DNA for the CDR3: TGCAGTGCCCTCGACCGTTTCACCGGGGCGCTGTTTCTT. This sequence encodes CSALDRFTGALFL.

Comments on this clonotype: A much larger clone differs by one base, so this may be a read error. This chain joins TRBV7-9 and TRBJ1-3; D remains unclear. The CDR3 length is 13 residues. Germline V gene lookup returns CDR1 SEHNR and CDR2 FQNEAQ (reference sequence). CDR3 region: CASSFGFTTTLYF. The CDR3 DNA reads as TGTGCCAGCAGCTTTGGGTTTACTACCACCTTATATTTT.

With regard to this clonotype: The CDR3 does not end in the conserved phenylalanine or tryptophan, so this is likely a read error. The chain combines TRBV6-2 or TRBV6-3 with TRBJ2-1; 8 bases are shared with TRBD2. This CDR3 spans 17 amino acids. The V gene's germline CDR1 is MNHEY and CDR2 SVGEGT. With V trimmed by 6 bases and J by 8 bases, 18 bases remained unmatched. DNA for the CDR3: TGTGCCAGCAGCCCGACTACCGGGAGGGCCGCAAACGATGAGCAGTTCTTA. Amino acid sequence: CASSPTTGRAANDEQFL.

A note on this clonotype: One end of the junction fails to match germline, which may point to a read error. This rearrangement joins TRBV4-3 to TRBJ2-2; a possible D gene is TRBD1 (6 bases). From germline, CDR1 is LGHNA and CDR2 YSLEER. The CDR3 has 17 amino acids. For the CDR3, the DNA is TGCGCCAGCAGCCAAGGGACAGTAGGGTTGAACACAGGGGAGCTGTTTTTT. This sequence encodes CASSQGTVGLNTGELFF.

The sample holds a few counts of this clonotype. The CDR3 is CASDHLAGGTNEQFF. The CDR3 DNA follows: TGTGCCAGCGACCACTTGGCGGGGGGGACCAATGAGCAGTTCTTC. The genes are TRBV11-3 and TRBJ2-1; 9 bases are shared with TRBD2. Germline values: CDR1 SGHNT, CDR2 YENEEA. This CDR3 is 15 amino acids long. V shed 8 bases and J 6 bases; nucleotides not matched to a gene: 11.

V is TRBV28 and J is TRBJ2-3; tentatively, D is TRBD1 or TRBD2 (5 bases each). The V end was cut by 5 bases, the J end by 0 bases, with 21 bases between. There are 18 residues in the CDR3. Looked up from germline, CDR1 is MDHEN and CDR2 is SYDVKM. CDR3 bases: TGTGCCAGCAGTCGCCGGGACGGCGCTACCGGTAGCACAGATACGCAGTATTTT. Translation gives CASSRRDGATGSTDTQYF. Complete variable domain (other parts from reference TRBV28 and TRBJ2-3): DVKVTQSSRYLVKRTGEKVFLECVQDMDHENMFWYRQDPGLGLRLIYFSYDVKMKEKGDIPEGYSVSREKKERFSLILESASTNQTSMYLCASSRRDGATGSTDTQYFGPGTRLTVL.